These T cell receptor beta chains were read from a single sample in a study of control samples from healthy donors and cancer patients. The repertoire was sequenced with immunoSEQ multiplex PCR; TCRdb's copy has only in-frame clones and lacks some. The sample shows 68,000 or so clones, about 83% of them seen only once. Sequenced sample: blood. These receptor sequences come from a man aged 55-75 years in good health. Each CDR3 is given with its conserved first and last residue. A D gene is named only where the DNA matches it firmly. Only some rows state a clone size, as once, few, many or a class for expanded clones.

clone_size cdr3_length d_call j_call v_call cdr3_nt cdr3_aa
NA 15 TRBD2 TRBJ2-5 TRBV28 TGTGCCAGCAGTGGGCCAGGGGCGGGAGGAGAGACCCAGTACTTC CASSGPGAGGETQYF
NA 13 NA TRBJ1-2 TRBV10-3 TGTGCCATCAGCGATACAGGTCTCTATGGCTACACCTTC CAISDTGLYGYTF
NA 16 TRBD1 TRBJ2-4 TRBV7-6 TGTGCCAGCAGCTTAAACGCAGGGGGAGCCAAAAACATTCAGTACTTC CASSLNAGGAKNIQYF
NA 14 NA TRBJ1-2 TRBV5-6 TGTGCCAGCAGGTGGGAGGGCGCCTTCTATGGCTACACCTTC CASRWEGAFYGYTF
NA 17 NA TRBJ1-6 TRBV7-8 TGTGCCAGCAGGGATGGCCCGGGGCAAACTTATAATTCACCCCTCCACTTT CASRDGPGQTYNSPLHF
NA 14 NA TRBJ1-2 TRBV7-8 TGTGCCAGCAGCCCCGGGTCCCTTAACTATGGCTACACCTTC CASSPGSLNYGYTF
NA 15 NA TRBJ2-1 TRBV6-5 TGTGCCAGCAGCGCTTCTACTAGGTTCCTAGATGAGCAGTTCTTC CASSASTRFLDEQFF
few 18 NA TRBJ2-2 TRBV11-2 TGTGCCAGCAGCTTAGTGGTGGCTAGCTCTGCGAACACCGGGGAGCTGTTTTTT CASSLVVASSANTGELFF
NA 15 TRBD1 TRBJ2-2 TRBV7-3 TGTGCCAGCAGATCATCGGGACAGCGCACCGGGGAGCTGTTTTTT CASRSSGQRTGELFF
NA 16 NA TRBJ2-5 TRBV29-1 TGCAGCGTTGAAATGGGTAGGGCGGAGACCTCGGAGACCCAGTACTTC CSVEMGRAETSETQYF
NA 12 TRBD1 TRBJ2-1 TRBV19 TGTGCCAGTAGTACACAGGGGGATGAGCAGTTCTTC CASSTQGDEQFF
NA 15 NA TRBJ1-1 TRBV7-2 TGTGCCAGCAGCTTAGGATCAGGCACGAACACTGAAGCTTTCTTT CASSLGSGTNTEAFF
NA 15 TRBD1 TRBJ2-3 TRBV4-3 TGCGCCAGCAGCCAGGACAGGGGTCACTCAGATACGCAGTATTTT CASSQDRGHSDTQYF
NA 15 TRBD1 TRBJ2-7 TRBV18 TGTGCCAGCTCACCACCGCTGGGACAGAGCTACGAGCAGTACTTC CASSPPLGQSYEQYF
NA 15 NA TRBJ2-5 TRBV6-5 TGTGCCAGCTATGAACCGGGTCTACGGGGAGAGACCCAGTACTTC CASYEPGLRGETQYF
NA 11 NA TRBJ1-2 TRBV29-1 TGCAGCGTTGAAGATAGGGGGTACTACACCTTC CSVEDRGYYTF
NA 13 NA TRBJ1-3 TRBV7-9 TGTGCCAGCAGCCCCAGGAGGGGTAACACCATATATTTT CASSPRRGNTIYF
NA 16 NA TRBJ2-1 TRBV3-1/TRBV3-2 TGTGCCAGCAGCCACACAGGGCTAGCGGCCTACAATGAGCAGTTCTTC CASSHTGLAAYNEQFF
NA 19 TRBD1 TRBJ1-4 TRBV13 TGTGCCAGCAGCTTAGGCCTCGGGACAGGGCACGCAACTAATGAAAAACTGTTTTTT CASSLGLGTGHATNEKLFF
NA 16 NA TRBJ2-1 TRBV12-1 TGTGCCAGCAGCTTCCTAGCGGGAGAGGATGACAATGAGCAGTTCTTC CASSFLAGEDDNEQFF
NA 14 NA TRBJ1-2 TRBV9 TGTGCCAGCAGACAATCGGGGGGGCCCGATGGCTACACCTTC CASRQSGGPDGYTF
NA 11 NA TRBJ2-7 TRBV6-5 TGTGCCAGCACGGAAGGCTACGAGCAGTACTTC CASTEGYEQYF
NA 14 NA TRBJ2-7 TRBV21-1 TGTGCCAGCAGCACCCAGGGGGCGGGCTACGAGCAGTACTTC CASSTQGAGYEQYF
few 15 NA TRBJ1-1 TRBV5-1 TGCGCCAGCAGCTTGGGAGGAGCCGGGAACACTGAAGCTTTCTTT CASSLGGAGNTEAFF
NA 12 NA TRBJ2-7 TRBV10-3 TGTGCCATCAGTGAGTCGACGTACGAGCAGTACTTC CAISESTYEQYF
NA 17 TRBD1 TRBJ2-5 TRBV27 TGTGCCAGCAGTTTATCTCCCTTTCGACAGGGCCAAGAGACCCAGTACTTC CASSLSPFRQGQETQYF
NA 13 NA TRBJ1-3 TRBV15 TGTGCCACCAGCGGACGAACTGGAAACACCATATATTTT CATSGRTGNTIYF
NA 13 NA TRBJ2-3 TRBV3-1/TRBV3-2 TGTGCCAGCAGCCAACGTATCACAGATACGCAGTATTTT CASSQRITDTQYF
NA 13 NA TRBJ1-2 TRBV4-1 TGCGCCAGCAGGGGCCGGCTGGGGGTCGGCTACACCTTC CASRGRLGVGYTF
NA 13 NA TRBJ2-7 TRBV6-5 TGTGCCAGCAGTTACGGCAGCACCTACGAGCAGTACTTC CASSYGSTYEQYF
NA 15 NA TRBJ2-1 TRBV6-2/TRBV6-3 TGTGCCAGCAGTTACGGGGAACAAGGGTGGAGTGAGCAGTTCTTC CASSYGEQGWSEQFF
NA 17 NA TRBJ2-5 TRBV4-1 TGCGCCAGCAGCCTGACATCCGGGACGGCGGATAGAGAGACCCAGTACTTC CASSLTSGTADRETQYF
NA 13 TRBD1 TRBJ1-4 TRBV5-6 TGTGCCAGCAGCCAGGACAGGGATGAAAAACTGTTTTTT CASSQDRDEKLFF
NA 15 TRBD1 TRBJ2-3 TRBV5-1 TGCGCCAGCAGCTTGGGTCCTACAGGGGCGGATACGCAGTATTTT CASSLGPTGADTQYF
NA 14 NA TRBJ2-3 TRBV10-2 TGCGCCAGCAGTGTGGGGACTTCCACAGATACGCAGTATTTT CASSVGTSTDTQYF
NA 14 TRBD1 TRBJ1-2 TRBV3-1/TRBV3-2 TGTGCCAGCAGCCAAGATCTCAGGGGGTATGGCTACACCTTC CASSQDLRGYGYTF
NA 16 NA TRBJ2-3 TRBV4-3 TGCGCCAGCAGCCAAGATTCCCTCGGACTTATCGATACGCAGTATTTT CASSQDSLGLIDTQYF
NA 15 NA TRBJ1-5 TRBV19 TGTGCCAGTAGTATAGTTGGCGGAAGAAATCAGCCCCAGCATTTT CASSIVGGRNQPQHF
NA 13 TRBD1 TRBJ1-4 TRBV15 TGTGCCACCGCCCGGACAGGGACGGAAAAACTGTTTTTT CATARTGTEKLFF
NA 16 TRBD2 TRBJ2-7 TRBV5-4 TGTGCCAGCAGTTTGCCCGGGACTAGCGGGATCTACGAGCAGTACTTC CASSLPGTSGIYEQYF
NA 14 NA TRBJ2-1 TRBV30 TGTGCCTGGAGGACTCCGACTAGTTTTACTGAGCAGTTCTTC CAWRTPTSFTEQFF
NA 14 NA TRBJ2-2 TRBV2 TGTGCCAGCAGTGGGGACCGAGTCACCGGGGAGCTGTTTTTT CASSGDRVTGELFF
NA 16 TRBD2 TRBJ2-4 TRBV9 TGTGCCAGCAGCGTCGGTAGCGGGAGAGGGAGGGACATTCAGTACTTC CASSVGSGRGRDIQYF
NA 15 NA TRBJ2-7 TRBV4-1 TGCGCCAGCAGACCTCGACAGGATATGTACTACGAGCAGTACTTC CASRPRQDMYYEQYF
NA 13 NA TRBJ2-5 TRBV7-8 TGTGCCAGCAGTACAGGGGAGGCGGAGACCCAGTACTTC CASSTGEAETQYF
few 16 TRBD1 TRBJ1-5 TRBV10-1 TGCGCCAGTTCTCCCCGGGACAGGGGGCGAGATCAGCCCCAGCATTTT CASSPRDRGRDQPQHF
NA 13 NA TRBJ2-7 TRBV9 TGTGCCAGCAGCGTAGGTGAGACATACGAGCAGTACTTC CASSVGETYEQYF
few 15 TRBD1 TRBJ1-2 TRBV28 TGTGCCAGCAGTACCCCGACAGGGGGCGGCTATGGCTACACCTTC CASSTPTGGGYGYTF
NA 15 NA TRBJ2-1 TRBV7-2 TGTGCCAGCAGCCCCGGGGCAGGCTCTTTTCATGAGCAGTTCTTC CASSPGAGSFHEQFF
NA 16 TRBD1 TRBJ2-1 TRBV25-1 TGTGCCAGCAGTGGATCAGACAGGGTCTTTTACAATGAGCAGTTCTTC CASSGSDRVFYNEQFF
NA 15 TRBD1 TRBJ1-2 TRBV4-3 TGCGCCAGCAGCCAAGGTTCCCGACAGGGCTATGGCTACACCTTC CASSQGSRQGYGYTF